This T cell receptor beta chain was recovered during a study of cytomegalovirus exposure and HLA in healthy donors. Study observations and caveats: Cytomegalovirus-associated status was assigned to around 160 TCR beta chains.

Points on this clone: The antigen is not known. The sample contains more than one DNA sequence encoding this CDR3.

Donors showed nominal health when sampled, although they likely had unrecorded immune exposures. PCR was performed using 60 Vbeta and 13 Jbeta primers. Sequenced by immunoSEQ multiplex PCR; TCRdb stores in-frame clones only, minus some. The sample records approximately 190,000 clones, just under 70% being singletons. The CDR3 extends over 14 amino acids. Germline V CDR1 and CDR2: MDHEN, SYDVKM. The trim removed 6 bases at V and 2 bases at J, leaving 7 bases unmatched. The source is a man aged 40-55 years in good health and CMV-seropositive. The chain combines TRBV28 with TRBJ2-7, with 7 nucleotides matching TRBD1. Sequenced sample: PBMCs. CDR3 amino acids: CASSLTGETYEQYF. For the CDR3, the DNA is TGTGCCAGCAGCCTCACAGGGGAAACCTACGAGCAGTACTTC.